This T cell receptor beta chain was recovered during a study of T cell repertoires in cytomegalovirus infection. Whole-study context: Carrying CMV and the relevant HLA type showed in public TCR beta signatures.

V lost 5 bases and J lost 8; bases outside the gene matches: 10. This CDR3 comprises 14 residues. Germline V lookup: CDR1 MNHNS, CDR2 SASEGT. Concerning this clonotype itself: Antigen: not known.

TCRdb called the reads again in MiXCR, with one record for every CDR3 protein. Among 550,000 to 850,000 distinct CDR3 sequences listed, 33% were seen once. This TCR was sampled from a human donor in good health (CMV status not recorded). Some clones in this sample may be carry-over from other donors' samples. The rearrangement joins TRBV6-1 to TRBJ2-3, with 7 nucleotides matching TRBD2. This specimen consisted of cultured PBMCs, obtained from culture after CMV antigen stimulation. CDR3 sequence (DNA): TGTGCCAGCAGTCCGGACCTCAGCGGGGTTACGCAGTATTTT. This codes for CASSPDLSGVTQYF.